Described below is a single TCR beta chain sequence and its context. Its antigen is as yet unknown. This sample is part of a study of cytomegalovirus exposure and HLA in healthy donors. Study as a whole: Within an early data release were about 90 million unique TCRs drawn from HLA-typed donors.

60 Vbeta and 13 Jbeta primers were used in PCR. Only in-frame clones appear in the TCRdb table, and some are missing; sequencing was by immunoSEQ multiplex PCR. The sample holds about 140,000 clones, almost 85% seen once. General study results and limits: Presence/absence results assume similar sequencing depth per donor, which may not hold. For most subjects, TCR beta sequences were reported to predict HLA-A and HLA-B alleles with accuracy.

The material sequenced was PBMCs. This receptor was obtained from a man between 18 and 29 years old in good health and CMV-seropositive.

The CDR3 DNA is TGCGCCAGCAGCCAAGGCCCCAAACTAGCCAAAAACATTCAGTACTTC. This translates into CASSQGPKLAKNIQYF. V gene TRBV4-1 combines with J gene TRBJ2-4, with D uncertain. Trimming removed 1 base at V and 0 bases at J, with 10 bases between. The CDR3 sequence is 16 residues long. Germline-derived CDR1 and CDR2 are MGHRA and YSYEKL.